This T cell receptor (beta chain) originates from a study of CD8 T cells in ankylosing spondylitis. Points from the study as a whole: Clones linked to disease were reported to show significant enrichment in matched ankylosing spondylitis synovial fluid. A TCR beta motif made of fewer than ten highly homologous variants seemed typical of ankylosing spondylitis blood.

This clonotype was observed a handful of times. Its antigen is still unknown. TCRdb passed the 5' RACE reads through MiXCR, listing each CDR3 protein once. The table shows about 330,000 distinct CDR3 sequences, with 8% occurring only once. This receptor was obtained from a male donor with ankylosing spondylitis. Source material: blood, either unsorted or a sorted T cell fraction (not recorded which).

The CDR3 DNA sequence: TGTGCCAGCTCACCGGACAGGGGGGATGGCTACACCTTC. Translation: CASSPDRGDGYTF. The rearrangement joins TRBV18 to TRBJ1-2; 10 bases match TRBD1. Germline CDR1 reads KGHSH; CDR2 reads LQKENI. The CDR3 spans 13 residues. Trimming removed 3 bases from V and 6 bases from J; junction bases left unmatched: 1.